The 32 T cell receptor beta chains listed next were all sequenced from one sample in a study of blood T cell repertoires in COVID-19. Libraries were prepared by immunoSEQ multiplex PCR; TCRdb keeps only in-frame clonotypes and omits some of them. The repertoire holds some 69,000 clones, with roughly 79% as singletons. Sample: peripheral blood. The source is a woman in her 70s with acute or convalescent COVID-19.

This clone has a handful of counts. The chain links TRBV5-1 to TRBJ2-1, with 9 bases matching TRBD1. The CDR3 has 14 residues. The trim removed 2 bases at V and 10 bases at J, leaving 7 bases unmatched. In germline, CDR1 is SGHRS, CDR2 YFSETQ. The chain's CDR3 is CASSFLQGAGEQFF. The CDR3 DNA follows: TGCGCCAGCAGCTTCTTACAGGGGGCTGGGGAGCAGTTCTTC.

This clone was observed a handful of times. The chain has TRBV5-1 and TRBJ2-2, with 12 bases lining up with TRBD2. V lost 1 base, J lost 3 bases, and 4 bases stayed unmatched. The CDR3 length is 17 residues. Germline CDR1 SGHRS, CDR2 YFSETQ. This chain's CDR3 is CASSLRLAGGYTGELFF. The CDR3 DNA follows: TGCGCCAGCAGCTTGAGGCTAGCGGGAGGGTACACCGGGGAGCTGTTTTTT.

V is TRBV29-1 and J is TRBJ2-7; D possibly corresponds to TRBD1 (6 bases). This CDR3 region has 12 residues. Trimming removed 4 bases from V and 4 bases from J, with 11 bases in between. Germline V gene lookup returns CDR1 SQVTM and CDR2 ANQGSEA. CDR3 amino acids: CSVAPDRYEQYF. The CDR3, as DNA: TGCAGCGTTGCCCCCGACAGGTACGAGCAGTACTTC.

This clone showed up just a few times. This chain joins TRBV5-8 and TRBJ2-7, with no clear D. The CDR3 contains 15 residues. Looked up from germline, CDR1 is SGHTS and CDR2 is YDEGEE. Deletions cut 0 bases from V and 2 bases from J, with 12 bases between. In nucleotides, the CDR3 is TGTGCCAGCAGCTTGGTAATGTCAGAGGCCTACGAGCAGTACTTC. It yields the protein CASSLVMSEAYEQYF.

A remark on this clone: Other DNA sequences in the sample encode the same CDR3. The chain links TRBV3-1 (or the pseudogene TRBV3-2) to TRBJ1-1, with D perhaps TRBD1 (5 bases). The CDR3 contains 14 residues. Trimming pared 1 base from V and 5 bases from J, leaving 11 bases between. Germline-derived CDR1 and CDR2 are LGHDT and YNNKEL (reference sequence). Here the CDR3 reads CASSQGGSGTEAFF. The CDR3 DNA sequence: TGTGCCAGCAGCCAAGGGGGCAGTGGGACTGAAGCTTTCTTT.

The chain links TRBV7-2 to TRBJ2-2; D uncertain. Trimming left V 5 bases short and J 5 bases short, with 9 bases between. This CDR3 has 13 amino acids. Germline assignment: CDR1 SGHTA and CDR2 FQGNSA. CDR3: CASSPTQTGELFF. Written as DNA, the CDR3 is TGTGCCAGCAGCCCGACTCAGACCGGGGAGCTGTTTTTT.

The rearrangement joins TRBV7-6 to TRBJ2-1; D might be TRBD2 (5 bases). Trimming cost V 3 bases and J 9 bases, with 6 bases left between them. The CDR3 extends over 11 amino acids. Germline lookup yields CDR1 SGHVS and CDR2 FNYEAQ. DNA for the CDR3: TGTGCCAGCAGCTTTGGGAGTGAGCAGTTCTTC. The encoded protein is CASSFGSEQFF.

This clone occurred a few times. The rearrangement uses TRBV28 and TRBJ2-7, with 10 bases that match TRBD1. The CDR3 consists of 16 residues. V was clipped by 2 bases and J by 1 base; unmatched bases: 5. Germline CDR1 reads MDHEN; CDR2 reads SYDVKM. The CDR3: CASSLRRGQGSYEQYF. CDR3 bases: TGTGCCAGCAGTTTAAGGAGGGGACAGGGGTCCTACGAGCAGTACTTC.

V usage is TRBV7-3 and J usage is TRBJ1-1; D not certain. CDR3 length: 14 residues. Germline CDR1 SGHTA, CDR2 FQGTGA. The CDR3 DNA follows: TGTACTCCTGGGAGGTGGCTGTTACACACTGAAGCTTTCTTT. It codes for CTPGRWLLHTEAFF.

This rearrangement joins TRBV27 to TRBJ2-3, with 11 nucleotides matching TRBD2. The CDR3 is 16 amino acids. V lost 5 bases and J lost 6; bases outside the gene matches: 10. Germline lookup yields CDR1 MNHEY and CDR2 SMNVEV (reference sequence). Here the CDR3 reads CASSPLAGGPADTQYF. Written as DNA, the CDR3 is TGTGCCAGCAGTCCATTAGCGGGAGGGCCGGCGGATACGCAGTATTTT.

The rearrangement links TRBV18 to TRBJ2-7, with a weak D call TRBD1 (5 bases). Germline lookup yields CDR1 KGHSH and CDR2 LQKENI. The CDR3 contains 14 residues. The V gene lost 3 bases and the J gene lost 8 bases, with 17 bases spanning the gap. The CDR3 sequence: CASSPDRLGAQQYF. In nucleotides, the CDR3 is TGTGCCAGCTCACCTGACAGACTTGGAGCCCAGCAGTACTTC.

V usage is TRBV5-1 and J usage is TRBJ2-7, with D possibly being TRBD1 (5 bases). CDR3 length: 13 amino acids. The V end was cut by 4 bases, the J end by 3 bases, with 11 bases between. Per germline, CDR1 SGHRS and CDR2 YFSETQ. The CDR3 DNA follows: TGCGCCAGCAGCCCGCCCGACAGCTACGAGCAGTACTTC. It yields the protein CASSPPDSYEQYF.

CDR3 DNA: TGTGCCAGCAGCCGTGGACAGGGGAGGGGAGAAAAACTGTTTTTT. Protein product: CASSRGQGRGEKLFF. The chain combines TRBV28 with TRBJ1-4, with TRBD1 identical over 9 bases. The junction had 10 bases not matched to a gene; V was cut back by 6 bases and J by 8 bases. Germline CDR1 is MDHEN and CDR2 is SYDVKM. The CDR3 totals 15 residues.

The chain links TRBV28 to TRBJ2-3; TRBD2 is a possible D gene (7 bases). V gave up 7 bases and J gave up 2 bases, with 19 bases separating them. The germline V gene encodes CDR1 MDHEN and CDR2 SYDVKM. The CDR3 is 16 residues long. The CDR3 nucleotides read TGTGCCAGCACCCCGGGGGGCCGGCAGATCACAGATACGCAGTATTTT. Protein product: CASTPGGRQITDTQYF.

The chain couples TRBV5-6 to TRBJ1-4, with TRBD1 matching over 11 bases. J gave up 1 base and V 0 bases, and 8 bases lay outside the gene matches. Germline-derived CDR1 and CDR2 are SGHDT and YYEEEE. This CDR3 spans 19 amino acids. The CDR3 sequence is CASSLGGQGVPGTNEKLFF. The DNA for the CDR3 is TGTGCCAGCAGCTTGGGGGGACAGGGGGTTCCGGGAACTAATGAAAAACTGTTTTTT.

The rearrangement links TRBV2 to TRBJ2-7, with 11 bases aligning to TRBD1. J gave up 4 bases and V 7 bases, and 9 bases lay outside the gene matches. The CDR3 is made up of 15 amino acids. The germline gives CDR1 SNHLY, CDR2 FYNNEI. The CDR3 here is CASTPGGQGGYEQYF. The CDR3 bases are TGTGCCAGCACCCCAGGGGGACAGGGGGGTTACGAGCAGTACTTC.

The CDR3 reads CASSASGRNNQPQHF. The CDR3 DNA follows: TGTGCCAGCAGTGCGAGCGGAAGGAACAATCAGCCCCAGCATTTT. V gene TRBV27 combines with J gene TRBJ1-5; D is ambiguous. Between the trimmed V and J ends, which lost 5 bases and 3 bases, there was a span of 14 bases. This CDR3 comprises 15 residues. Looked up from germline, CDR1 is MNHEY and CDR2 is SMNVEV (reference sequence).

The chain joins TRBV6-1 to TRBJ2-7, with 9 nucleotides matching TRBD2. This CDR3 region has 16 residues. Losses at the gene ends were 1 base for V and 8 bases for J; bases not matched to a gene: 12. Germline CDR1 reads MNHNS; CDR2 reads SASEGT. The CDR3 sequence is CASSEVIAGVRGKQYF. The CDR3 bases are TGTGCCAGCAGTGAAGTGATAGCGGGGGTCCGGGGGAAGCAGTACTTC.

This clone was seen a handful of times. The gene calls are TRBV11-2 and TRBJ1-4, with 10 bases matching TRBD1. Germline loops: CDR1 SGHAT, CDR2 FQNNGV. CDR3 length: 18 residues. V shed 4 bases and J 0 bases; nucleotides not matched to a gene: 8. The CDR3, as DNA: TGTGCCAGCAGCTCGAAGACAGGGGGCGTAACAACTAATGAAAAACTGTTTTTT. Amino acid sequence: CASSSKTGGVTTNEKLFF.

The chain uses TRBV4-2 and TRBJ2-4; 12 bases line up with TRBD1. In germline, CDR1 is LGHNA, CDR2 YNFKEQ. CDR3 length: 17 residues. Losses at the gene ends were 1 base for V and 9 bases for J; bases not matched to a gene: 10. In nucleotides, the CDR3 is TGTGCCAGCAGCCAAGGCCGGGACAGGGGGCAGGGTAGCATTCAGTACTTC. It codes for CASSQGRDRGQGSIQYF.

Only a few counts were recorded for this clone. The CDR3 reads CASSARQGYNSPLHF. Written as DNA, the CDR3 is TGTGCCAGCAGCGCCAGACAGGGATATAATTCACCCCTCCACTTT. The chain couples TRBV7-2 to TRBJ1-6, with 7 bases lining up with TRBD1. This CDR3 spans 15 amino acids. Germline V gene data show CDR1 as SGHTA and CDR2 as FQGNSA. Unmatched junction bases numbered 5, after V lost 5 bases and J lost 4 bases.

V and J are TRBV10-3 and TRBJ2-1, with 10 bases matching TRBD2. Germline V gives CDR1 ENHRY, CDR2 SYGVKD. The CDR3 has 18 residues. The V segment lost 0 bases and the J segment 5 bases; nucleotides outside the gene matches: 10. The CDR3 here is CAISESWPSGSLDNEQFF. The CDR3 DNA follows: TGTGCCATCAGTGAGTCGTGGCCTAGCGGGAGTCTCGACAATGAGCAGTTCTTC.

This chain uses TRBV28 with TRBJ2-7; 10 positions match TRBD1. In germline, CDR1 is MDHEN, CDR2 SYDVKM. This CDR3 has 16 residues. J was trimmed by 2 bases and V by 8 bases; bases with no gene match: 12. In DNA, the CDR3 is TGTGCCAGCTCCGTCCGGGACAGGGGTCCCACCTACGAGCAGTACTTC. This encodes CASSVRDRGPTYEQYF.

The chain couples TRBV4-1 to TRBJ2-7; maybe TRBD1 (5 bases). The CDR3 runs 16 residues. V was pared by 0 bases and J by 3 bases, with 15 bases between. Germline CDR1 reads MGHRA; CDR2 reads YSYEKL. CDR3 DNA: TGCGCCAGCAGCCAAGATCTTTGGCAGGGAATCTACGAGCAGTACTTC. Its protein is CASSQDLWQGIYEQYF.

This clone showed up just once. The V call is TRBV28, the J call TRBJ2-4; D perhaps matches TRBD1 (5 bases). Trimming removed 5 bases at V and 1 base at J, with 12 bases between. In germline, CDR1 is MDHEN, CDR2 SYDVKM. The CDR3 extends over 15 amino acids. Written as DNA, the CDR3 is TGTGCCAGCAGTACCAGGGCGACGGCCAAAAACATTCAGTACTTC. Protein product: CASSTRATAKNIQYF.

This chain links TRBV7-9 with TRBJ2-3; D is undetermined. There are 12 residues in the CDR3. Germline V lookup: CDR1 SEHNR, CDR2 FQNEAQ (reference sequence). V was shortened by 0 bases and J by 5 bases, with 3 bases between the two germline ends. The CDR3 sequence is CASSLARDTQYF. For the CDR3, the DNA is TGTGCCAGCAGCTTAGCCCGAGATACGCAGTATTTT.

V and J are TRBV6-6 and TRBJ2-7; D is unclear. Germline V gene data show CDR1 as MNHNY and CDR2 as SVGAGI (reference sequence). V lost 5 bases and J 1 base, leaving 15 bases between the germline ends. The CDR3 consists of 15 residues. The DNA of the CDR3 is TGTGCCAGCAGTCATTATTTGGCACCGTCCTACGAGCAGTACTTC. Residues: CASSHYLAPSYEQYF.

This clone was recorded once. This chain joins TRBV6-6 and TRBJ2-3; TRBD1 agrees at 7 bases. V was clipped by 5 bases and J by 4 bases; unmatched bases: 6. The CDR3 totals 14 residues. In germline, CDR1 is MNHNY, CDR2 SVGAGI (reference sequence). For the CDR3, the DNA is TGTGCCAGCAGTCCCAGACAGGGATCAGATACGCAGTATTTT. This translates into CASSPRQGSDTQYF.

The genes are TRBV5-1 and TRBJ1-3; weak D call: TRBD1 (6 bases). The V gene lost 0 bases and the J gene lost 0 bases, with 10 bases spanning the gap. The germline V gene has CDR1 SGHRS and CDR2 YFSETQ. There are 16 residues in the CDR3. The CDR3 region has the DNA TGCGCCAGCAGCTTGGCCGGACAGAGCTCTGGAAACACCATATATTTT. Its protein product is CASSLAGQSSGNTIYF. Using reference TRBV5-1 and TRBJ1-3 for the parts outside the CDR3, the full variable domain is KAGVTQTPRYLIKTRGQQVTLSCSPISGHRSVSWYQQTPGQGLQFLFEYFSETQRNKGNFPGRFSGRQFSNSRSEMNVSTLELGDSALYLCASSLAGQSSGNTIYFGEGSWLTVV.

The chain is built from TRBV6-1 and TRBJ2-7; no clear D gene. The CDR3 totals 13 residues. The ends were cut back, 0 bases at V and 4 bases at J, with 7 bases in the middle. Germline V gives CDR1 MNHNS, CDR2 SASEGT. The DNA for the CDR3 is TGTGCCAGCAGTGAAGCTAACAATTACGAGCAGTACTTC. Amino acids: CASSEANNYEQYF.

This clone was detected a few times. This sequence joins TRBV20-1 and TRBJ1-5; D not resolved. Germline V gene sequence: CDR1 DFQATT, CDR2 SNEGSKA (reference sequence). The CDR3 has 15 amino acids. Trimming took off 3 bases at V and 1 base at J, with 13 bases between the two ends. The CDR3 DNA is TGCAGTGCTAGTGAGACTATGTGGAGCAATCAGCCCCAGCATTTT. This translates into CSASETMWSNQPQHF.

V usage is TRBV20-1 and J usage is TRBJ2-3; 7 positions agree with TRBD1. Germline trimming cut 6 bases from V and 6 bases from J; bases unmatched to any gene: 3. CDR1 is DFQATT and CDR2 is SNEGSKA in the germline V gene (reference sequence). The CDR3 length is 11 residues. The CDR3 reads CSAPQGDTQYF. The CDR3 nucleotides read TGCAGTGCCCCACAGGGGGATACGCAGTATTTT.